The 9 T cell receptor beta chains below come from one sample, sequenced in a study of blood T cell repertoires in COVID-19. Using immunoSEQ multiplex PCR, the repertoire was profiled, and TCRdb retains in-frame clones only, with some absent. The top ten clones hold about 21% of a sample with about 74,000 clones, around 70% of them seen once. Sequenced material: peripheral blood. Receptor source: a man aged 70 or older with acute or convalescent COVID-19.

The chain combines TRBV4-3 with TRBJ2-3; 13 bases are shared with TRBD2. J lost 2 bases, V lost 5 bases, and 13 bases had no gene match. The germline CDR1 and CDR2 sequences are LGHNA and YSLEER. The CDR3 spans 19 residues. CDR3 DNA sequence: TGCGCCAGCAGCACACTAGCGGGAGGGCCGGAGGGTAACACAGATACGCAGTATTTT. It yields the protein CASSTLAGGPEGNTDTQYF.

This clone has just a few counts. The genes are TRBV5-8 and TRBJ1-6; D unclear. This CDR3 comprises 14 residues. With 4 bases removed from V and 4 bases from J, the gap between germline ends came to 9 bases. Germline V gene lookup returns CDR1 SGHTS and CDR2 YDEGEE. CDR3 DNA sequence: TGTGCCAGCAGCCTCTACAGTTATAATTCACCCCTCCACTTT. Translation gives CASSLYSYNSPLHF.

The chain joins TRBV7-8 to TRBJ2-2; D gene ambiguous. Trimming took off 5 bases at V and 6 bases at J, with 16 bases between the two ends. CDR3 size: 15 residues. The germline gives CDR1 SGHVS, CDR2 FQNEAQ. The CDR3 here is CASSARRGTPGELFF. DNA for the CDR3: TGTGCCAGCAGCGCGAGGCGAGGCACCCCCGGGGAGCTGTTTTTT.

In nucleotides, the CDR3 is TGTGCCAGCAGTACAGAAATAAGGGGGGGAAACACCATATATTTT. Protein sequence: CASSTEIRGGNTIYF. The chain uses TRBV28 and TRBJ1-3, with D perhaps matching TRBD1 (6 bases). V gave up 5 bases and J gave up 4 bases, with 15 bases separating them. CDR3 size: 15 residues. The germline CDR1 and CDR2 sequences are MDHEN and SYDVKM.

The chain carries TRBV18 and TRBJ2-3, with a weak D call TRBD1 (6 bases). Germline CDR1 and CDR2: KGHSH and LQKENI. The CDR3 has 17 residues. V was pared by 5 bases and J by 0 bases, with 18 bases between. CDR3: CASSSLIRDISTDTQYF. As DNA, the CDR3 is TGTGCCAGCTCATCGTTGATTCGGGACATAAGCACAGATACGCAGTATTTT.

V is TRBV5-8 and J is TRBJ1-1; D remains ambiguous. Trimming removed 0 bases at V and 4 bases at J, with 13 bases between. The CDR3 is 15 residues long. Germline V gives CDR1 SGHTS, CDR2 YDEGEE. This CDR3 reads CASSLERVRGTEAFF. In DNA form, the CDR3 reads TGTGCCAGCAGCTTGGAGAGGGTTCGGGGCACTGAAGCTTTCTTT.

The V and J genes are TRBV4-1 and TRBJ2-7, with D possibly TRBD2 on 7 matching bases. This CDR3 contains 16 residues. Trimming shortened V by 1 base and J by 2 bases, and 15 bases separated the two germline ends. The germline V gene has CDR1 MGHRA and CDR2 YSYEKL. CDR3 sequence: CASSQAQGGATYEQYF. The CDR3 nucleotides are TGCGCCAGCAGCCAAGCCCAAGGGGGGGCTACCTACGAGCAGTACTTC.

In its sample, this clone was seen once. This chain connects TRBV11-3 to TRBJ2-5, with a weak D call TRBD2 (6 bases). Germline-derived CDR1 and CDR2 are SGHNT and YENEEA. The CDR3 consists of 14 residues. With 1 base removed from V and 5 bases from J, the gap between germline ends came to 11 bases. The CDR3 is CASSLAGGVETQYF. The CDR3 region has the DNA TGTGCCAGCAGCTTAGCCGGAGGGGTGGAGACCCAGTACTTC.

The chain carries TRBV28 and TRBJ1-1; no clear D gene. From germline, CDR1 is MDHEN and CDR2 SYDVKM. The V and J ends lost 2 bases and 5 bases respectively, with 12 bases between them. CDR3 length: 14 amino acids. CDR3 DNA sequence: TGTGCCAGCAGTTTACTAGTTGCGCGGACTGAAGCTTTCTTT. Its translation is CASSLLVARTEAFF.